The 5 T cell receptor beta chains reported below all come from one sample, sequenced in a study of CD8 T cells in ankylosing spondylitis. General observations from the study: A TCR beta motif made of 7 to 9 highly homologous variants seemed typical of ankylosing spondylitis blood.

These receptors have no known antigen. TCRdb re-called the 5' RACE reads with MiXCR, one entry per CDR3 protein. The data contain a few hundred thousand distinct CDR3 sequences, about 13% of them seen just once; the ten biggest clones take up 6.8%. Sequenced: blood, either unsorted or a sorted T cell fraction (not recorded which). These TCRs come from a male donor with ankylosing spondylitis.

The chain carries TRBV10-3 and TRBJ2-6; D remains ambiguous. V lost 0 bases and J lost 0, with 6 bases in between. From germline, CDR1 is ENHRY and CDR2 SYGVKD. The CDR3 covers 16 residues. The CDR3 coding sequence is TGTGCCATCAGTGAGTCTGGTAGCTCTGGGGCCAACGTCCTGACTTTC. Translation gives CAISESGSSGANVLTF.

In this sample, this clonotype turned up a few times. This chain joins TRBV5-1 and TRBJ2-7, with D unresolved. Germline-derived CDR1 and CDR2 are SGHRS and YFSETQ. The germline V and J ends were trimmed by 2 bases and 0 bases, with 15 bases remaining between them. CDR3 length: 16 residues. The CDR3 spells CASSFSSMGISYEQYF. CDR3 nucleotides: TGCGCCAGCAGCTTCTCGTCAATGGGGATCTCCTACGAGCAGTACTTC.

The V and J genes are TRBV12-3 or TRBV12-4 and TRBJ2-5, with D perhaps given as TRBD1 or TRBD2 (7 bases each). The germline V and J ends were trimmed by 6 bases and 4 bases, with 12 bases remaining between them. The CDR3 covers 13 residues. The CDR3 reads CASRPGGVETQYF. CDR3 DNA: TGTGCCAGCAGGCCAGGGGGGGTAGAGACCCAGTACTTC.

This clonotype has a handful of counts. The chain joins TRBV27 to TRBJ2-1; 8 bases match TRBD2. The V and J ends lost 5 bases and 0 bases, in that order; junction bases with no gene match: 9. Germline V CDR1 and CDR2: MNHEY, SMNVEV (reference sequence). The CDR3 has 17 residues. CDR3 sequence: CASSPVGSGSSYNEQFF. CDR3 sequence (DNA): TGTGCCAGCAGTCCCGTTGGGAGCGGGAGCTCCTACAATGAGCAGTTCTTC.

The J gene is TRBJ1-2, the V gene TRBV7-9, with 7 nucleotides matching TRBD1. The V gene's germline CDR1 is SEHNR and CDR2 FQNEAQ (reference sequence). The CDR3 has 17 amino acids. V was clipped by 2 bases and J by 7 bases; unmatched bases: 16. DNA for the CDR3: TGTGCCAGCAGCTTATCGGCAATCGGACAGGAGGTTTCTGGCTACACCTTC. Amino acid sequence: CASSLSAIGQEVSGYTF.